A selection of T cell receptor beta chains follows, all from one sample in a study of blood T cell repertoires in COVID-19. Some clones are missing from TCRdb's copy, which holds only in-frame ones; the method was immunoSEQ multiplex PCR. There are approximately 450,000 clones in the sample; around 89% occur only once, and approximately 1.2% lies in the top ten. Sequenced sample: PBMCs or T cells enriched from blood (not recorded which). Receptors were obtained from a man aged 30-40 years who had recovered from COVID-19. Each CDR3 is given with its conserved first and last residue. The order of the fields is D gene, J gene, V gene, CDR3 protein, CDR3 DNA. D genes are given only for firm matches.

>.|TRBJ2-5|TRBV7-2
CASSLGRQETQYF
TGTGCCAGCAGCTTAGGGAGACAAGAGACCCAGTACTTC
>.|TRBJ2-5|TRBV23-1
CASSQSKAYQETQYF
TGCGCCAGCAGTCAATCAAAAGCGTACCAAGAGACCCAGTACTTC
>.|TRBJ1-1|TRBV18
CASSNAMNTEAFF
TGTGCCAGCTCCAACGCTATGAACACTGAAGCTTTCTTT
>.|TRBJ1-1|TRBV7-2
CASSLGPGDRTEAFF
TGTGCCAGCAGCTTAGGTCCAGGGGATCGCACTGAAGCTTTCTTT
>.|TRBJ2-7|TRBV7-5
CVDQRRGETGVYEQYF
TGTGTCGACCAGCGGCGCGGGGAGACTGGCGTCTACGAGCAGTACTTC
>.|TRBJ2-3|TRBV27
CASSRHTDTQYF
TGTGCCAGCAGTCGACACACAGATACGCAGTATTTT
>TRBD2|TRBJ2-7|TRBV5-1
CASSLEVAGGLGEQYF
TGCGCCAGCAGCTTGGAGGTAGCGGGAGGGCTGGGCGAGCAGTACTTC
>.|TRBJ2-3|TRBV20-1
CSAPSEDTQYF
TGCAGTGCTCCCAGCGAGGATACGCAGTATTTT
>.|TRBJ2-7|TRBV6-5
CASSYSKDFFHEQYF
TGTGCCAGCAGTTACTCGAAAGACTTCTTCCACGAGCAGTACTTC
>TRBD1|TRBJ1-5|TRBV7-9
CASSLGPGGIGNQPQHF
TGTGCCAGCAGCTTAGGCCCAGGGGGCATCGGCAATCAGCCCCAGCATTTT
>TRBD1|TRBJ1-5|TRBV3-1/TRBV3-2
CASSQVPTGQPQHF
TGTGCCAGCAGCCAAGTACCGACAGGGCAGCCCCAGCATTTT